This section outlines one T cell receptor (beta chain) sequence together with its context. The target antigen is unknown. Per the original methods: Patients' Tregs yielded tens of thousands of distinct TCRbeta sequences; donors' roughly 1x10^5. Sequencing used immunoSEQ multiplex PCR; TCRdb keeps in-frame clones, though not all of them. V and J calls and clone size are given by that table; D and trimming were obtained from the DNA. This table has fewer than 25,000 clones, 80% to 95% appearing once. The germline V gene encodes CDR1 ENHRY and CDR2 SYGVKD. This CDR3 has 13 amino acids. Trimming at V came to 6 bases and at J to 5 bases, leaving 1 base not matched to a gene. This specimen comes from a study of B cell selection in AIRE deficiency. Whole-study findings and limits: Tconv and Treg cells from AIRE-deficient patients resembled healthy donors in TCRBV usage, CDR3 length and diversity. Approximately 31% of healthy-shared Treg sequences were found among patient Tconv cells. CDR3s were shorter in shared Treg sequences, reflecting few non-templated nucleotide insertions.

Regulatory T cells were sorted as CD4+CD25hiCD127low/negative. V usage is TRBV10-3 and J usage is TRBJ1-4; TRBD1 agrees at 9 bases. This TCR derives from a human donor in good health. Sequenced material: CD4+CD25+ Tregs sorted from PBMCs. CDR3 region: CAIRGQGNEKLFF. CDR3 bases: TGTGCCATCAGGGGACAGGGAAATGAAAAACTGTTTTTT.